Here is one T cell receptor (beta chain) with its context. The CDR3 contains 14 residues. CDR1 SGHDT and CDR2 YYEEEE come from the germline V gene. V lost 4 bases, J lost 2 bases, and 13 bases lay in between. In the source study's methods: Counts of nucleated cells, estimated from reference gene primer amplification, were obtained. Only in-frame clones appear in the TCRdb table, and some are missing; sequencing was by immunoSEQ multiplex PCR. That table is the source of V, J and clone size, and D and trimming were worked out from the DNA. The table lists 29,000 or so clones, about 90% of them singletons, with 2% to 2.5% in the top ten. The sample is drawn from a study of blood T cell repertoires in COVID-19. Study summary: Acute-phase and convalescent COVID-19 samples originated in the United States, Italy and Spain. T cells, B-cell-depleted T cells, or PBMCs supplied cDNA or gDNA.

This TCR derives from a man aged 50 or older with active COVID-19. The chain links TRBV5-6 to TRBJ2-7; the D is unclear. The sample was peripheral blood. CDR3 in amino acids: CASSPRPETYEQYF. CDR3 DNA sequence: TGTGCCAGCAGCCCGAGGCCGGAAACCTACGAGCAGTACTTC. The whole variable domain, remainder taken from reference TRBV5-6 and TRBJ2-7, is DAGVTQSPTHLIKTRGQQVTLRCSPKSGHDTVSWYQQALGQGPQFIFQYYEEEERQRGNFPDRFSGHQFPNYSSELNVNALLLGDSALYLCASSPRPETYEQYFGPGTRLTVT.